This T cell receptor beta chain was observed in a study of blood T cell repertoires in COVID-19. Data came from immunoSEQ multiplex PCR; TCRdb stores just in-frame clones and leaves some out. This table holds fewer than 300,000 clones, 83% found once. The CDR3 spans 15 residues. V was clipped by 3 bases and J by 2 bases; unmatched bases: 3. Germline CDR1 and CDR2: SGDLS and YYNGEE. Sequencing was done on a sample of peripheral blood. This TCR was sampled from a woman in her fifties or sixties who had recovered from COVID-19. The chain joins TRBV9 to TRBJ2-7; 12 bases are shared with TRBD2. The CDR3 loop is CASSAGLAGTYEQYF. CDR3 DNA: TGTGCCAGCAGCGCCGGACTAGCGGGAACCTACGAGCAGTACTTC.